The clone carrying this T cell receptor (beta chain) was observed a few times. Its antigen is still unknown. The sample is drawn from a study of regulatory T cells in long-lasting Graves disease. General study results and limits: Newly diagnosed Graves' patients exceeded persistent ones in TCR diversity.

Arm-PCR with iRepertoire HTBI primers amplified the CDR3 regions for these TCR beta libraries. Original processing notes: Taken together, the samples had 60 or so TRBV and more than 12 TRBJ segments identified. MiXCR, run by TCRdb on the multiplex PCR reads, gives a single entry per CDR3 protein. The V and J calls come from TCRdb's annotation, not from the publication. Here the sample spans about half a million distinct CDR3 sequences, 9.5% to 15% being singletons. V was trimmed by 4 bases and J by 6 bases, leaving 16 bases between them. The germline V gene encodes CDR1 SGDLS and CDR2 YYNGEE. CDR3 length: 15 residues. Time point indicated: newly diagnosed GD, antithyroid drugs for less than 3 months. Extracted PBMC RNA gave rise to the TCR library. This same sample was also part of a study on T cells in Graves' hyperthyroidism and ophthalmopathy. That study adds: The HTBI primer set served for first-round RT-PCR of the TCR CDR3.

This sequence joins TRBV9 and TRBJ2-2; D is perhaps TRBD2 (7 bases). The sample in question was peripheral blood mononuclear cells (PBMCs), obtained at new diagnosis, from a patient treated with antithyroid drugs. This clonotype was obtained from a woman between 25 and 40 years old with Graves disease. The CDR3 loop is CASSLMGGASGELFF. The CDR3 DNA sequence: TGTGCCAGCAGCCTAATGGGGGGGGCGTCCGGGGAGCTGTTTTTT.